The table lists the clone carrying this TCR beta chain with many counts. The data were taken from a study of T cells after posttransplantation cyclophosphamide. Only in-frame clones appear in the TCRdb table, and some are missing; sequencing was by immunoSEQ multiplex PCR. There are 17,000 or so clones in the sample, none observed a single time. Germline V gene lookup returns CDR1 SGHTS and CDR2 YDEGEE. V gave up 2 bases and J gave up 1 base; unmatched junction bases: 10. This CDR3 contains 17 residues. Busulfan-fludarabine conditioning, marrow transplant, and cyclophosphamide on days +3 and +4 were administered.

The source material was PBMCs, sampled after allogeneic stem cell transplant with posttransplant cyclophosphamide. This TCR derives from a female patient between 25 and 45 years old who received an allogeneic stem cell transplant from a related donor, was CMV-positive, and had no GVHD. The T cells may come from the graft donor. The chain carries TRBV5-8 and TRBJ2-3; 7 bases are shared with TRBD2. The CDR3 sequence: CASSFLAGVSGTDTQYF. For the CDR3, the DNA is TGTGCCAGCAGCTTTTTGGCGGGAGTGTCGGGCACAGATACGCAGTATTTT.